Listed below are T cell receptor beta chains from one sample, sequenced in a study of beta chain features in type 1 diabetes. This table comes from immunoSEQ multiplex PCR, and its TCRdb copy is limited to in-frame clones, with some not included. The sample carries around 140,000 clones, 7% to 10% recorded once. Sequencing was done on a sample of central memory CD4+ T cells from blood. The receptors shown here come from a man under 40 with type 1 diabetes. CDR3s include the opening cysteine and the closing phenylalanine or tryptophan. D genes are given only for firm matches. Size is omitted from some rows. Given values are once, few, many or a class for expanded clones.

v_gene	j_gene	d_gene	abundance	CDR3aa	CDR3nt
TRBV7-3	TRBJ2-3	TRBD2	NA	CASSLTGGLAIDTQYF	TGTGCCAGCAGCTTAACGGGGGGACTAGCGATAGATACGCAGTATTTT
TRBV5-1	TRBJ1-1	NA	NA	CASSRDWNTEAFF	TGCGCCAGCAGCCGCGACTGGAACACTGAAGCTTTCTTT
TRBV5-6	TRBJ2-1	TRBD2	few	CASSFSGLRGGYNEQFF	TGTGCCAGCAGCTTCTCGGGGCTGCGGGGGGGCTACAATGAGCAGTTCTTC
TRBV25-1	TRBJ2-2	NA	few	CASSRDGNTGELFF	TGTGCCAGCAGCCGAGATGGGAACACCGGGGAGCTGTTTTTT
TRBV2	TRBJ1-6	NA	NA	CASSELQGNSPLHF	TGTGCCAGCAGTGAATTACAGGGTAATTCACCCCTCCACTTT
TRBV5-1	TRBJ1-4	NA	NA	CASSLSRRDEKLFF	TGCGCCAGCAGCTTGTCGCGGCGGGATGAAAAACTGTTTTTT
TRBV6-6	TRBJ1-2	TRBD1	many	CASRPRQGSGGYTF	TGTGCCAGCAGGCCACGACAGGGTTCAGGGGGCTACACCTTC
TRBV5-1	TRBJ2-6	NA	few	CASSPVTRGANVLTF	TGCGCCAGCAGCCCGGTCACGAGAGGGGCCAACGTCCTGACTTTC
TRBV7-3	TRBJ2-1	TRBD1	NA	CASSLSGTGGQGEQFF	TGTGCCAGCAGCTTAAGTGGGACAGGGGGCCAAGGTGAGCAGTTCTTC
TRBV5-4	TRBJ2-3	TRBD2	few	CASSRGLAGNTDTQYF	TGTGCCAGCAGCCGAGGACTAGCGGGGAACACAGATACGCAGTATTTT
TRBV13	TRBJ2-5	NA	many	CASSLGLSELEETQYF	TGTGCCAGCAGCTTAGGACTCTCGGAACTAGAAGAGACCCAGTACTTC
TRBV5-6	TRBJ1-1	TRBD1	few	CASRGQGWTEAFF	TGTGCCAGCAGAGGACAGGGTTGGACTGAAGCTTTCTTT
TRBV11-2	TRBJ1-1	NA	few	CASSSLGGNLNTEAFF	TGTGCCAGCAGCTCCCTCGGGGGGAACTTGAACACTGAAGCTTTCTTT
TRBV7-3	TRBJ2-5	TRBD1	few	CASSIGTGGGETQYF	TGTGCCAGCAGCATCGGGACAGGGGGCGGGGAGACCCAGTACTTC
TRBV7-9	TRBJ2-5	TRBD2	few	CASSSARGGAGETQYF	TGTGCCAGCAGCTCCGCCCGCGGGGGGGCCGGTGAGACCCAGTACTTC
TRBV28	TRBJ2-7	TRBD2	few	CASSLGTSVAYEQYF	TGTGCCAGCAGTTTGGGGACTAGCGTGGCCTACGAGCAGTACTTC
TRBV7-9	TRBJ1-6	NA	few	CASSLTAGARNSPLHF	TGTGCCAGCAGCTTAACTGCGGGGGCGCGGAATTCACCCCTCCACTTT
TRBV2	TRBJ1-1	TRBD1	few	CASTEGRGLLEAFF	TGTGCCAGCACTGAGGGCAGGGGGCTGCTTGAAGCTTTCTTT
TRBV7-8	TRBJ1-5	TRBD1	NA	CASSLIGTGGGYSNQPQHF	TGTGCCAGCAGCTTAATAGGGACAGGGGGTGGATATAGCAATCAGCCCCAGCATTTT
TRBV5-1	TRBJ1-1	NA	NA	CASSSFSVNTEAFF	TGCGCCAGCAGTTCCTTTTCGGTGAACACTGAAGCTTTCTTT
TRBV11-1	TRBJ2-2	TRBD1	NA	CASSPLQGAWDTGELFF	TGTGCCAGCAGCCCGCTACAGGGGGCATGGGACACCGGGGAGCTGTTTTTT
TRBV5-1	TRBJ2-7	NA	few	CASRRYDSYEQYF	TGCGCCAGCCGTCGCTACGACTCCTACGAGCAGTACTTC
TRBV5-1	TRBJ2-7	NA	few	CASSLDGRDEQYF	TGCGCCAGCAGCTTGGATGGTCGCGACGAGCAGTACTTC